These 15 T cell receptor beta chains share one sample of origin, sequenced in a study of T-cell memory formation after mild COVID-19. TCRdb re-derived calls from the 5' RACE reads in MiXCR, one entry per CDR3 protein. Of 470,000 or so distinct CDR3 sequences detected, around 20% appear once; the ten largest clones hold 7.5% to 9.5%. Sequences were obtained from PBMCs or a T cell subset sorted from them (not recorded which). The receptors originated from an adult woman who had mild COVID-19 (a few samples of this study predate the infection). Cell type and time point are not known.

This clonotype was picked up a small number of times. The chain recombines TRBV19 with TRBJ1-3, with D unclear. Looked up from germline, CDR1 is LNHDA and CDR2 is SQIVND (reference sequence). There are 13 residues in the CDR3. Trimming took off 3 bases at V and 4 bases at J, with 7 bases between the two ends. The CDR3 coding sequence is TGTGCCAGTAGTATGAGTCGCGGAAACACCATATATTTT. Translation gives CASSMSRGNTIYF. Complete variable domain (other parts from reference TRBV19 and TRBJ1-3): DGGITQSPKYLFRKEGQNVTLSCEQNLNHDAMYWYRQDPGQGLRLIYYSQIVNDFQKGDIAEGYSVSREKKESFPLTVTSAQKNPTAFYLCASSMSRGNTIYFGEGSWLTVV.

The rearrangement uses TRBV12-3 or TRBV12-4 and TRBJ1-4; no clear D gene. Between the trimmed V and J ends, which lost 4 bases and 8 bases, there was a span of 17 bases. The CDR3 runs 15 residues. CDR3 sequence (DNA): TGTGCCAGCAGTTCTTGGACGGCCCGGGAGGAAAAACTGTTTTTT. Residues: CASSSWTAREEKLFF.

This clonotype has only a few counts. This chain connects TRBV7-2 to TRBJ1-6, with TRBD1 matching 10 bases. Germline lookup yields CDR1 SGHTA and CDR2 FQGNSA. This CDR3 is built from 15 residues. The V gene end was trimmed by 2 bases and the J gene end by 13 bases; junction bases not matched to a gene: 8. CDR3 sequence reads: CASSLRGQGTFPLHF. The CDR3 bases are TGTGCCAGCAGCTTAAGGGGACAGGGGACCTTCCCCCTCCACTTT.

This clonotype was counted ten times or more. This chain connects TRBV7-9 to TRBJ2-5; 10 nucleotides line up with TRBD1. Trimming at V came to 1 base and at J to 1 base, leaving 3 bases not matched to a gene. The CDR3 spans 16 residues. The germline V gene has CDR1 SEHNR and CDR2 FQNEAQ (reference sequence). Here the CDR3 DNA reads TGTGCCAGCAGCTTAGGGGACAGGGGCCTCCAAGAGACCCAGTACTTC. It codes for CASSLGDRGLQETQYF.

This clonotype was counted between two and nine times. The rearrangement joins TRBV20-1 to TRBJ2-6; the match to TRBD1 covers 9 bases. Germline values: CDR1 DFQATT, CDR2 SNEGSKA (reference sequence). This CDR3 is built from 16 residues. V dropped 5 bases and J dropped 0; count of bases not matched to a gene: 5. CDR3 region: CSASDRGGSGANVLTF. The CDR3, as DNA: TGCAGTGCTTCGGACAGGGGCGGCTCTGGGGCCAACGTCCTGACTTTC.

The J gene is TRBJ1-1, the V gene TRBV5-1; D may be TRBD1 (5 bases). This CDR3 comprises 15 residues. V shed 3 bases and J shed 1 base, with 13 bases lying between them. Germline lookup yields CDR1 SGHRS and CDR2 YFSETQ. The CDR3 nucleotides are TGCGCCAGCAGCTCGATCGGGACGGGGAACACTGAAGCTTTCTTT. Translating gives CASSSIGTGNTEAFF.

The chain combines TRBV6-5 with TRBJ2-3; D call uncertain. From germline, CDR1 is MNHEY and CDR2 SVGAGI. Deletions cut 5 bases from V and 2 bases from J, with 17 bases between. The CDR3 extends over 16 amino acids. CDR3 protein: CASSKLGVFFTDTQYF. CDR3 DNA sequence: TGTGCCAGCAGTAAATTAGGCGTCTTCTTCACAGATACGCAGTATTTT.

CDR3 sequence: CAWTPDRGAYEQYF. The DNA of the CDR3 is TGTGCCTGGACCCCCGACAGGGGGGCCTACGAGCAGTACTTC. The rearrangement uses TRBV30 and TRBJ2-7, with TRBD1 identical over 9 bases. This CDR3 contains 14 residues. Losses at the gene ends were 4 bases for V and 2 bases for J; bases not matched to a gene: 6. The germline CDR1 and CDR2 sequences are GTSNPN and SVGIG (reference sequence). Full variable domain (remainder filled in from reference TRBV30 and TRBJ2-7): SQTIHQWPATLVQPVGSPLSLECTVEGTSNPNLYWYRQAAGRGLQLLFYSVGIGQISSEVPQNLSASRPQDRQFILSSKKLLLSDSGFYLCAWTPDRGAYEQYFGPGTRLTVT.

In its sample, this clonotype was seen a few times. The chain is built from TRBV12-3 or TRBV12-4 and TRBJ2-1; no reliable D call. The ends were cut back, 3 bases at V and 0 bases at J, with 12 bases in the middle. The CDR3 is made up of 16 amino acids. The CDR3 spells CASSFAQISSYNEQFF. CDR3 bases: TGTGCCAGCAGTTTCGCCCAGATTAGCTCCTACAATGAGCAGTTCTTC.

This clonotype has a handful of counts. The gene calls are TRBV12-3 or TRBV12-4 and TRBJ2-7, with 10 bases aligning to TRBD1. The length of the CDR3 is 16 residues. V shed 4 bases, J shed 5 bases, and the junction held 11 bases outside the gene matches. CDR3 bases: TGTGCCAGCAGTTCCGAGACAGGGGGCGCTCAGGACGAGCAGTACTTC. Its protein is CASSSETGGAQDEQYF.

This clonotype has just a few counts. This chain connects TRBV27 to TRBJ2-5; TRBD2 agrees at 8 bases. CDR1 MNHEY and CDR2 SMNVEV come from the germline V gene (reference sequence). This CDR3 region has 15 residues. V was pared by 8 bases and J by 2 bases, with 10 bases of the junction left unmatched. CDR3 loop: CASGPVAGPQETQYF. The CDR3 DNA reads TGTGCCAGCGGGCCGGTAGCGGGGCCACAAGAGACCCAGTACTTC.

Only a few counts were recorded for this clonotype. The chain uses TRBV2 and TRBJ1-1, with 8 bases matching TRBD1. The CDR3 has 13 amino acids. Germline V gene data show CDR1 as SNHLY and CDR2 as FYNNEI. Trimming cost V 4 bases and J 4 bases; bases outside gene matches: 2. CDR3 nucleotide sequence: TGTGCCAGCAGTGGACAGGGGAGCACTGAAGCTTTCTTT. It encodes CASSGQGSTEAFF.

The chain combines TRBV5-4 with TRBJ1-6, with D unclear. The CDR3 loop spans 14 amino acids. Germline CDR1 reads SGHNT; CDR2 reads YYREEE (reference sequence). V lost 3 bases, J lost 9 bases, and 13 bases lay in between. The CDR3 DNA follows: TGTGCCAGCAGCTCCCCTCCAGTGGGTTCACCCCTCCACTTT. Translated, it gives CASSSPPVGSPLHF.

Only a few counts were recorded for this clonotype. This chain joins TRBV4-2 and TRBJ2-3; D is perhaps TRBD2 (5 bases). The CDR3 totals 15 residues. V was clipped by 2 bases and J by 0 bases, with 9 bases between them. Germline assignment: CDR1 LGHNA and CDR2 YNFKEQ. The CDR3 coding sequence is TGTGCCAGCAGCCAAAGGACTGGCAGCACAGATACGCAGTATTTT. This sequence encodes CASSQRTGSTDTQYF.

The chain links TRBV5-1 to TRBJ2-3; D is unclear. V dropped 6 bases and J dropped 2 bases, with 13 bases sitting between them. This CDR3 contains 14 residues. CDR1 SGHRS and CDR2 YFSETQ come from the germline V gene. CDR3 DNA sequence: TGCGCCAGCACCGCTACAGACTTCACAGATACGCAGTATTTT. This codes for CASTATDFTDTQYF.